The 18 T cell receptor beta chains below all came from one sample that was sequenced in a study of CD8 T cells in ankylosing spondylitis (dated by TCRdb to about 2017). The library was prepared using 5' RACE. Sequencer: Illumina HiSeq 2500. TCRdb took the public reads, trimmed them with fastp at Q25, ran MiXCR for clone calling and kept in-frame beta chains. Merged by CDR3 protein, the rows form single entries marked with the most common genes and DNA. In all, the sample holds a few hundred thousand distinct CDR3 sequences, and roughly 20% of those were seen once. The biggest ten clones account for roughly 3.4% of the sample. The material sequenced was blood, either unsorted or a sorted T cell fraction (not recorded which). Source of these receptors: a female donor with ankylosing spondylitis or in good health (not recorded which).

This clonotype was seen more than once but under ten times. The rearrangement links TRBV7-9 to TRBJ2-5; no clear D. The CDR3 covers 17 residues. Trimming removed 1 base at V and 1 base at J, with 16 bases between. Germline CDR1 reads SEHNR; CDR2 reads FQNEAQ (reference sequence). DNA for the CDR3: TGTGCCAGCAGCTTAGAGACACCGGTGGGCAGCCAAGAGACCCAGTACTTC. Amino acid sequence: CASSLETPVGSQETQYF.

J is TRBJ2-2 and V is TRBV11-2; D not resolved. The CDR3 covers 14 residues. Germline V CDR1 and CDR2: SGHAT, FQNNGV. Trimming cost V 4 bases and J 6 bases, with 12 bases left between them. DNA of the CDR3: TGTGCCAGCAGCTCTCTAATTTCGTCCGGGGAGCTGTTTTTT. It encodes CASSSLISSGELFF.

The V gene is TRBV28, the J gene TRBJ2-5; 10 bases fit TRBD1. This CDR3 is built from 15 residues. V was clipped by 7 bases and J by 4 bases; unmatched bases: 9. The germline V gene has CDR1 MDHEN and CDR2 SYDVKM. The CDR3 is CASNLGTGAGETQYF. CDR3 coding DNA: TGTGCCAGCAACCTCGGGACAGGGGCTGGAGAGACCCAGTACTTC. Full variable domain (rest looked up from reference TRBV28 and TRBJ2-5): DVKVTQSSRYLVKRTGEKVFLECVQDMDHENMFWYRQDPGLGLRLIYFSYDVKMKEKGDIPEGYSVSREKKERFSLILESASTNQTSMYLCASNLGTGAGETQYFGPGTRLLVL.

This clonotype was recorded at least ten times. The CDR3: CASSNHGSTEAFF. For the CDR3, the DNA is TGTGCCAGCTCCAACCACGGTAGCACTGAAGCTTTCTTT. The V gene is TRBV18, the J gene TRBJ1-1; D unresolved. The CDR3 is made up of 13 amino acids. V lost 6 bases, J lost 4 bases, and 12 bases lay in between. In germline, CDR1 is KGHSH, CDR2 LQKENI.

This clonotype was seen many times. The rearrangement uses TRBV20-1 and TRBJ1-2; 9 bases line up with TRBD1. V gave up 6 bases and J gave up 2 bases; unmatched junction bases: 4. The germline V gene has CDR1 DFQATT and CDR2 SNEGSKA (reference sequence). The CDR3 extends over 13 amino acids. The CDR3: CSAIQGANYGYTF. The CDR3 DNA follows: TGCAGTGCAATACAGGGGGCCAACTATGGCTACACCTTC.

The rearrangement joins TRBV29-1 to TRBJ2-6, with TRBD2 as a possible D gene (6 bases). The CDR3 covers 14 residues. Germline V gene lookup returns CDR1 SQVTM and CDR2 ANQGSEA. The V end was cut by 4 bases, the J end by 3 bases, with 10 bases between. The CDR3 region is CSVGASDGANVLTF. In nucleotides, the CDR3 is TGCAGCGTTGGTGCTAGCGATGGGGCCAACGTCCTGACTTTC.

This clonotype was recorded a few times. The chain uses TRBV11-3 and TRBJ1-1; D is perhaps TRBD1 (5 bases). The CDR3 loop spans 13 amino acids. Trimming removed 6 bases at V and 3 bases at J, with 11 bases between. Germline V gives CDR1 SGHNT, CDR2 YENEEA. The CDR3 spells CASSSWGDTEAFF. CDR3 coding DNA: TGTGCCAGCAGTTCCTGGGGGGACACTGAAGCTTTCTTT. Looking up the rest from reference TRBV11-3 and TRBJ1-1 gives the full variable domain: EAGVVQSPRYKIIEKKQPVAFWCNPISGHNTLYWYLQNLGQGPELLIRYENEEAVDDSQLPKDRFSAERLKGVDSTLKIQPAELGDSAVYLCASSSWGDTEAFFGQGTRLTVV.

This clonotype was recorded at least ten times. The chain is built from TRBV20-1 and TRBJ2-5, with 12 bases identical to TRBD2. This CDR3 contains 15 residues. Germline loops: CDR1 DFQATT, CDR2 SNEGSKA (reference sequence). J gave up 5 bases and V 5 bases, and 9 bases lay outside the gene matches. The CDR3 DNA reads as TGCAGTGCTCCCTCTAGCGGGAGGGCCCGGGAGACCCAGTACTTC. As protein: CSAPSSGRARETQYF.

The chain recombines TRBV29-1 with TRBJ1-1; TRBD1 is a possible D gene (5 bases). The CDR3 runs 14 residues. V lost 7 bases, J lost 0 bases, and 15 bases lay in between. Germline V gene lookup returns CDR1 SQVTM and CDR2 ANQGSEA. CDR3 region: CSAQGTVMNTEAFF. In DNA form, the CDR3 reads TGCAGCGCCCAGGGAACGGTTATGAACACTGAAGCTTTCTTT.

V and J are TRBV7-2 and TRBJ2-7, with a possible D match to TRBD1 (5 bases). CDR1 and CDR2 from the germline V gene are SGHTA and FQGNSA. The CDR3 is 13 amino acids. V was cut by 1 base and J by 7 bases, with 11 bases left in between. This CDR3 is CASSLGGSREQYF. The CDR3, as DNA: TGTGCCAGCAGCTTAGGGGGCTCTAGGGAGCAGTACTTC.

There are many counts of this clonotype. The chain links TRBV7-8 to TRBJ2-3; TRBD2 agrees at 8 bases. CDR1 is SGHVS, CDR2 FQNEAQ, per germline. This CDR3 is built from 16 residues. V dropped 2 bases and J dropped 4; count of bases not matched to a gene: 8. CDR3 DNA sequence: TGTGCCAGCAGCTTACGGGAGGGCCGTGGGGCAGATACGCAGTATTTT. Protein product: CASSLREGRGADTQYF.

This chain links TRBV18 with TRBJ1-1, with D possibly being TRBD1 (5 bases). From germline, CDR1 is KGHSH and CDR2 LQKENI. There are 15 residues in the CDR3. V gave up 2 bases and J gave up 1 base, with 11 bases separating them. The CDR3 region is CASSPTTVTNTEAFF. The CDR3 region has the DNA TGTGCCAGCTCACCAACGACAGTTACGAACACTGAAGCTTTCTTT.

In this sample, this clonotype turned up a few times. This chain connects TRBV12-3 or TRBV12-4 to TRBJ2-4; 8 bases are shared with TRBD1. The CDR3 contains 14 residues. V lost 5 bases to trimming and J lost 2 bases; unmatched junction nucleotides: 2. DNA of the CDR3: TGTGCCAGCAGTCAGGGGGCGACCAAAAACATTCAGTACTTC. It yields the protein CASSQGATKNIQYF.

The rearrangement uses TRBV20-1 and TRBJ1-1; no definite D call. Deletions cut 5 bases from V and 4 bases from J, with 8 bases between. Germline assignment: CDR1 DFQATT and CDR2 SNEGSKA (reference sequence). The CDR3 extends over 11 amino acids. This chain's CDR3 is CSALVSTEAFF. DNA for the CDR3: TGCAGTGCTTTAGTAAGCACTGAAGCTTTCTTT.

This clonotype occurred a few times. The V gene is TRBV7-2, the J gene TRBJ2-3, with D hard to call. Trimming removed 8 bases from V and 0 bases from J, with 15 bases in between. This CDR3 contains 15 residues. Germline V gene sequence: CDR1 SGHTA, CDR2 FQGNSA. CDR3 amino acids: CASSLDPSSTDTQYF. CDR3 DNA sequence: TGTGCCAGCTCCCTCGACCCCTCGAGCACAGATACGCAGTATTTT.

The V and J genes are TRBV2 and TRBJ1-6; the match to TRBD1 covers 8 bases. Germline V gene data show CDR1 as SNHLY and CDR2 as FYNNEI. The CDR3 sequence is 12 residues long. V shed 4 bases and J 15 bases; nucleotides not matched to a gene: 5. As DNA, the CDR3 is TGTGCCAGCAGTGCCAGGGGGCCCGGCCTCCACTTT. Translating it yields CASSARGPGLHF.

The J gene is TRBJ1-2, the V gene TRBV6-6; D may be TRBD1 (5 bases). The CDR3 consists of 14 residues. With 2 bases removed from V and 5 bases from J, the gap between germline ends came to 12 bases. Looked up from germline, CDR1 is MNHNY and CDR2 is SVGAGI (reference sequence). Here the CDR3 DNA reads TGTGCCAGCAGTTACGGTCAGGGAGAATATGGCTACACCTTC. Protein product: CASSYGQGEYGYTF.

This clonotype showed up just a few times. Given the absence of the conserved phenylalanine or tryptophan at the CDR3 end, a read error is likely. The DNA is left out, because the CDR3 cannot be placed on it with certainty; the CDR3 is given as TCRdb lists it. The chain employs TRBV11-2 and TRBJ2-5; TRBD2 is the table's D call, not checked against the DNA. Per the germline V gene, CDR1 is SGHAT and CDR2 is FQNNGV. Ends included, the CDR3 has 13 residues. The CDR3 protein is CASSLASSGEVFV.